These 6 T cell receptor beta chains originate from one sample sequenced in a study of T cells in Graves' hyperthyroidism and ophthalmopathy. Regions amplified from RNA transcripts were the TCR beta CDR3 regions. HTBI primers were used for first-round RT-PCR of the TCR CDR3. Using its own MiXCR run on the multiplex PCR reads, TCRdb lists one record per CDR3 protein. The sample holds fewer than 350,000 distinct CDR3 sequences, 10% to 15% seen once. The sample was blood. The receptors were gathered from a young woman with Graves' hyperthyroidism that later progressed to Graves' ophthalmopathy.

Concerning this clonotype itself: A much larger clone is a single base away; this may be a read error. This chain joins TRBV27 and TRBJ2-1; D is ambiguous. This CDR3 has 13 amino acids. The V and J ends lost 8 bases and 8 bases respectively, with 16 bases between them. Germline values: CDR1 MNHEY, CDR2 SMNVEV (reference sequence). The CDR3 region has the DNA TGTGCCAGCGCCCTCCGATTTAGGGATGAGCAGTTCTTC. Protein sequence: CASALRFRDEQFF.

This clonotype was recorded a few times. This chain joins TRBV27 and TRBJ1-2; 8 positions match TRBD1. Unmatched junction bases numbered 4, after V lost 5 bases and J lost 8 bases. Germline V CDR1 and CDR2: MNHEY, SMNVEV (reference sequence). The CDR3 covers 12 residues. The CDR3 nucleotides read TGTGCCAGCAGTCACCAGGGGGCGGGCTACACCTTC. It yields the protein CASSHQGAGYTF.

This clonotype was seen at least ten times. The V call is TRBV27, the J call TRBJ1-1; D perhaps matches TRBD1 (5 bases). CDR3 length: 14 amino acids. The germline V and J ends were trimmed by 5 bases and 4 bases, with 14 bases remaining between them. Per germline, CDR1 MNHEY and CDR2 SMNVEV (reference sequence). The CDR3 here is CASSPQGVGTEAFF. CDR3 nucleotides: TGTGCCAGCAGTCCGCAAGGGGTAGGCACTGAAGCTTTCTTT.

This clonotype appeared many times. The chain is built from TRBV10-3 and TRBJ2-3, with TRBD2 matching 7 bases. Looked up from germline, CDR1 is ENHRY and CDR2 is SYGVKD. The CDR3 has 15 residues. J gave up 5 bases and V 0 bases, and 5 bases lay outside the gene matches. This CDR3 is CAISESAGVEDTQYF. As DNA, the CDR3 is TGTGCCATCAGTGAGTCGGCGGGAGTCGAAGATACGCAGTATTTT.

This clonotype was found many times. The chain uses TRBV30 and TRBJ2-5; D is unresolved. The CDR3 length is 15 residues. The V end lost 3 bases, the J end lost 2 bases, and 16 bases lay between the germline ends. Germline CDR1 and CDR2: GTSNPN and SVGIG (reference sequence). The DNA for the CDR3 is TGTGCCTGGAGGGCCCTTATGTGGCAGCAAGAGACCCAGTACTTC. It specifies CAWRALMWQQETQYF.

The chain recombines TRBV4-3 with TRBJ2-3; 12 bases fit TRBD2. Germline V CDR1 and CDR2: LGHNA, YSLEER. Trimming cost V 4 bases and J 6 bases; bases outside gene matches: 8. The CDR3 is 16 residues long. This CDR3 is CASSRRLAGEGDTQYF. The CDR3 DNA sequence: TGCGCCAGCAGCCGAAGACTAGCGGGAGAAGGGGATACGCAGTATTTT.